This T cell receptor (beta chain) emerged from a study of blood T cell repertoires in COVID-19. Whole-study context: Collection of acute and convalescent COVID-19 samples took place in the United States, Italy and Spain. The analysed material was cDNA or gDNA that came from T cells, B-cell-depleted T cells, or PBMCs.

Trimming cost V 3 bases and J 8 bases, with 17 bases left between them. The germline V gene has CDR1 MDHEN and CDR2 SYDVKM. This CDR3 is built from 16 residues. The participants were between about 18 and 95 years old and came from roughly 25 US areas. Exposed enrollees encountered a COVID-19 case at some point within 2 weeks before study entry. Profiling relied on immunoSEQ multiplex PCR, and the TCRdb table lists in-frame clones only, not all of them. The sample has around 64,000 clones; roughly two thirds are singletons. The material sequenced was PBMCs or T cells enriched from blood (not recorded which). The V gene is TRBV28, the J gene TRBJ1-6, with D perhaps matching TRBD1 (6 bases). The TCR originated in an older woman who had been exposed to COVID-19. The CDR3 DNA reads TGTGCCAGCAGTTTGGACAGACCACTTCCCGATTCACCCCTCCACTTT. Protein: CASSLDRPLPDSPLHF.